The rows below give T cell receptor beta chains drawn from one sample of a study of response to subunit inactivated influenza vaccine. TCRdb processed the RT-PCR reads anew with MiXCR; each CDR3 protein has one entry. The sample shows 610,000 or so distinct CDR3 sequences, about 14% of them seen only once. This specimen was PBMCs from blood, taken 12 days after vaccination. All receptors derive from a man over 45 who received an inactivated influenza vaccine. The conserved cysteine and the conserved F or W are not part of the CDR3 here. The D gene is left open where the match is weak. The size entry is marked missing in some rows and otherwise reads once, few, many or a size class.

clone_size: NA
j_call: TRBJ1-4
v_call: TRBV11-2
d_call: TRBD1
cdr3_aa: ASSAGNGQGGNEKLF

clone_size: few
j_call: TRBJ2-3
v_call: TRBV6-5
d_call: TRBD2
cdr3_aa: ASSYSTSGGTDTQY

clone_size: many
j_call: TRBJ2-4
v_call: TRBV4-2
d_call: NA
cdr3_aa: ASSQDRDIQY

clone_size: few
j_call: TRBJ2-5
v_call: TRBV15
d_call: NA
cdr3_aa: ATSKGYETQY

clone_size: few
j_call: TRBJ2-2
v_call: TRBV10-1
d_call: NA
cdr3_aa: ASSRGPGPNTGELF

clone_size: NA
j_call: TRBJ2-7
v_call: TRBV11-2
d_call: TRBD1
cdr3_aa: ASSHNTGAIYEQY

clone_size: NA
j_call: TRBJ2-7
v_call: TRBV7-2
d_call: TRBD1
cdr3_aa: ASSLVGVDRAPYEQY

clone_size: NA
j_call: TRBJ1-1
v_call: TRBV3-1
d_call: NA
cdr3_aa: ASSLRVRGAEAF

clone_size: NA
j_call: TRBJ2-5
v_call: TRBV19
d_call: TRBD1
cdr3_aa: ASSTTRTGAETQY

clone_size: few
j_call: TRBJ2-5
v_call: TRBV3-1
d_call: TRBD1
cdr3_aa: ASSPPDRARETQY

clone_size: few
j_call: TRBJ2-1
v_call: TRBV6-2/TRBV6-3
d_call: TRBD2
cdr3_aa: ATSSGRASNEQL

clone_size: NA
j_call: TRBJ2-1
v_call: TRBV19
d_call: TRBD2
cdr3_aa: ASSIDYALAGANEQF

clone_size: few
j_call: TRBJ2-4
v_call: TRBV20-1
d_call: NA
cdr3_aa: SAGLLQSSVSKNIQY

clone_size: many
j_call: TRBJ2-2
v_call: TRBV7-2
d_call: NA
cdr3_aa: ASSTHTGELF

clone_size: NA
j_call: TRBJ2-6
v_call: TRBV7-2
d_call: NA
cdr3_aa: ASSEQNSGANVLT

clone_size: NA
j_call: TRBJ2-2
v_call: TRBV15
d_call: TRBD2
cdr3_aa: ATSSGTTDTGELF

clone_size: few
j_call: TRBJ2-7
v_call: TRBV4-2
d_call: NA
cdr3_aa: ASSQGTLPSYEQY

clone_size: NA
j_call: TRBJ1-1
v_call: TRBV19
d_call: NA
cdr3_aa: ASTAGLGGSEAF

clone_size: few
j_call: TRBJ2-3
v_call: TRBV2
d_call: TRBD2
cdr3_aa: ASSASGGLPRQY

clone_size: few
j_call: TRBJ1-1
v_call: TRBV13
d_call: NA
cdr3_aa: ASSNSRGPRNTEAF

clone_size: NA
j_call: TRBJ2-7
v_call: TRBV20-1
d_call: NA
cdr3_aa: SASLRGYEQY

clone_size: few
j_call: TRBJ2-3
v_call: TRBV7-9
d_call: TRBD1
cdr3_aa: ASSVDRATDTQY

clone_size: many
j_call: TRBJ2-7
v_call: TRBV7-6
d_call: TRBD1
cdr3_aa: ASSLYGTEAYEQY

clone_size: many
j_call: TRBJ1-1
v_call: TRBV5-1
d_call: TRBD1
cdr3_aa: ASSLQGARKTEAF

clone_size: many
j_call: TRBJ2-1
v_call: TRBV5-1
d_call: TRBD2
cdr3_aa: ASSSSLAGDYNEQF

clone_size: few
j_call: TRBJ2-7
v_call: TRBV3-1
d_call: NA
cdr3_aa: ASSQVRGHEQY

clone_size: NA
j_call: TRBJ2-1
v_call: TRBV30
d_call: TRBD2
cdr3_aa: AWSAAGTSGGSYNEQF

clone_size: many
j_call: TRBJ2-7
v_call: TRBV20-1
d_call: TRBD2
cdr3_aa: SATGLAGGERSYEQY

clone_size: NA
j_call: TRBJ2-3
v_call: TRBV9
d_call: NA
cdr3_aa: ASSVRGQSEGTQY

clone_size: few
j_call: TRBJ2-7
v_call: TRBV7-2
d_call: TRBD2
cdr3_aa: ASSYRLADYEWQY

clone_size: NA
j_call: TRBJ1-1
v_call: TRBV30
d_call: NA
cdr3_aa: AWTRVGGNTEAF

clone_size: few
j_call: TRBJ2-2
v_call: TRBV4-3
d_call: TRBD2
cdr3_aa: ASSQGGGGGPLELF

clone_size: few
j_call: TRBJ1-2
v_call: TRBV15
d_call: NA
cdr3_aa: ATSREGGRGGYT

clone_size: NA
j_call: TRBJ1-1
v_call: TRBV10-3
d_call: NA
cdr3_aa: AISASGALNTEAF

clone_size: NA
j_call: TRBJ2-2
v_call: TRBV20-1
d_call: NA
cdr3_aa: SARDTWRTGELF

clone_size: many
j_call: TRBJ1-3
v_call: TRBV12-3/TRBV12-4
d_call: NA
cdr3_aa: ASSFTSTIY

clone_size: NA
j_call: TRBJ1-5
v_call: TRBV24-1
d_call: TRBD1
cdr3_aa: ATGTDNNQPQH

clone_size: few
j_call: TRBJ2-3
v_call: TRBV24-1
d_call: NA
cdr3_aa: ATSDLTHTDTQY

clone_size: NA
j_call: TRBJ2-7
v_call: TRBV7-6
d_call: TRBD1
cdr3_aa: ASSRTGANEQY

clone_size: many
j_call: TRBJ2-2
v_call: TRBV20-1
d_call: TRBD1
cdr3_aa: SALAGQGAAGELF

clone_size: few
j_call: TRBJ2-1
v_call: TRBV11-2
d_call: TRBD2
cdr3_aa: ASSLVTSGRAGFYNEQF

clone_size: once
j_call: TRBJ1-1
v_call: TRBV5-1
d_call: TRBD1
cdr3_aa: ASSLGPGQEAF

clone_size: few
j_call: TRBJ2-1
v_call: TRBV28
d_call: TRBD2
cdr3_aa: ASSPMGGRPHNEQF

clone_size: few
j_call: TRBJ1-4
v_call: TRBV11-2
d_call: NA
cdr3_aa: ASSLGHTNEKLF

clone_size: NA
j_call: TRBJ2-3
v_call: TRBV11-2
d_call: TRBD1
cdr3_aa: ASSLVPGQGTLRTDTQY

clone_size: many
j_call: TRBJ1-2
v_call: TRBV6-5
d_call: NA
cdr3_aa: ASSYSDVEGRGYT

clone_size: few
j_call: TRBJ1-6
v_call: TRBV7-2
d_call: NA
cdr3_aa: ASSPGLSYNSPLH

clone_size: NA
j_call: TRBJ2-2
v_call: TRBV15
d_call: TRBD1
cdr3_aa: ATQTGGGTGELF